These T cell receptor beta chains were read from a single sample in a study of response to subunit inactivated influenza vaccine. TCRdb recomputed calls from the RT-PCR reads with MiXCR, one row per CDR3 protein. The table lists about 300,000 distinct CDR3 sequences, just over 20% of them singletons. Sequenced material: PBMCs from blood, taken about 20 months after vaccination. All receptors derive from a man aged 50 to 69 who received an inactivated influenza vaccine. The CDR3 runs from the conserved cysteine through the conserved F or W. D genes are given only for firm matches. Size is omitted from some rows. Given values are once, few, many or a class for expanded clones.

v_call	d_call	j_call	clone_size	cdr3_nt	cdr3_aa
TRBV7-2	.	TRBJ1-1	.	TGTGCCAGCAGCTTAAGAGGTGAAGTGAACACTGAAGCTTTCTTT	CASSLRGEVNTEAFF
TRBV4-3	.	TRBJ2-7	.	TGCGCCAGCAGCCAAGATCGAGCTACCCCCTACGAGCAGTACTTC	CASSQDRATPYEQYF
TRBV28	.	TRBJ1-3	.	TGTGCCGGACGGAGAAGCTCTGGAAACACCATATATTTT	CAGRRSSGNTIYF
TRBV4-2	.	TRBJ2-1	.	TGTGCCAGCAGCCATACGACAAGCTCCTACAATGAGCAGTTCTTC	CASSHTTSSYNEQFF
TRBV24-1	.	TRBJ2-1	.	TGTGCCACCAGTGACTCCTTTCGTTTGAACCACGGGCCTGAGCAGTTCTTC	CATSDSFRLNHGPEQFF
TRBV2	.	TRBJ2-3	.	TGTGCCAGCAAAGTAAGGGGCACAGATACGCAGTATTTT	CASKVRGTDTQYF
TRBV5-4	.	TRBJ1-2	.	TGTGCCAGCAGCTTGGCCGGGCACAATAACTATGGCTACACCTTC	CASSLAGHNNYGYTF
TRBV18	TRBD2	TRBJ2-3	.	TGTGCCAGCTCAAACAATTTGGGACTAGCGGGAGTAGATACGCAGTATTTT	CASSNNLGLAGVDTQYF
TRBV6-5	TRBD2	TRBJ2-1	.	TGTGCCAGCAGTTACCGGGAGGCCCGCAATGAGCAGTTCTTC	CASSYREARNEQFF
TRBV6-5	TRBD2	TRBJ2-7	.	TGTGCCAGCAGTTCCCTCCTAGCGGGAGGGCCCTTCGAGCAGTACTTC	CASSSLLAGGPFEQYF
TRBV6-1	TRBD1	TRBJ1-5	few	TGTGCCAGCAGACGGACAGGGGTGGATCAGCCCCAGCATTTT	CASRRTGVDQPQHF
TRBV5-1	.	TRBJ1-1	many	TGCGCCAGCAGCTTGGCACAGGGTGAGACTGAAGCTTTCTTT	CASSLAQGETEAFF
TRBV6-5	.	TRBJ1-1	few	TGTGCCAGCAGTTTCGAGGCCGGGATCAGAACTGAAGCTTTCTTT	CASSFEAGIRTEAFF
TRBV5-1	.	TRBJ1-2	.	TGCGCCAGCAGCCTCGGTGACGGCACAGCTAACTATGGCTACACCTTC	CASSLGDGTANYGYTF
TRBV4-2	.	TRBJ1-6	.	TGTGCCAGCAGCCAAGGGTGGGATTCACCCCTCCAATTT	CASSQGWDSPLQF
TRBV28	TRBD1	TRBJ1-3	few	TGTGCCAGCAGTACCGGGACAGAGCCAAACACCATATATTTT	CASSTGTEPNTIYF
TRBV5-1	.	TRBJ2-7	few	TGCGCCAGCAGCCCGGGGGTTCCCCGGGGCGAGCAGTACTTC	CASSPGVPRGEQYF
TRBV6-2/TRBV6-3	TRBD2	TRBJ2-1	few	TGTGCCAGCAGGACTAGCGGGGCCAATGAGCAGTTCTTC	CASRTSGANEQFF
TRBV20-1	TRBD1	TRBJ1-5	few	TGCAGTGCTATTGCAAGGACAGGGGGCAATCAGCCCCAGCATTTT	CSAIARTGGNQPQHF
TRBV12-3/TRBV12-4	TRBD1	TRBJ1-2	few	TGTGCCAGCAGTTCGTCCGGGACAGGGGCAAGAGGCTACACCTTC	CASSSSGTGARGYTF
TRBV27	.	TRBJ2-2	.	TGTGCCAGCACAGGGCCCAACACCGGGGAGCTGTTTTTT	CASTGPNTGELFF
TRBV28	.	TRBJ2-7	few	TGTGCCAGCAGTTTGCCGGAGGGCTACGAGCAGTACTTC	CASSLPEGYEQYF
TRBV4-1	.	TRBJ1-2	few	TGCGCCAGCAGCCATACAGGGAGACTTAACTATGGCTACACCTTC	CASSHTGRLNYGYTF
TRBV5-1	TRBD1	TRBJ1-1	.	TGCGCCAGCAGCTTCAAAGATGGGACAGGGAACACTGAAGCTTTCTTT	CASSFKDGTGNTEAFF
TRBV5-5	.	TRBJ1-5	.	TGTGGCAGCAGCCAAGGGGTGGGCCTTAATCAGCCCCAGCATTTT	CGSSQGVGLNQPQHF
TRBV7-2	.	TRBJ1-6	.	TGTGCCAGCAGCGCCTCCGCCTATAATTCACCCCTCCACTTT	CASSASAYNSPLHF
TRBV29-1	TRBD1	TRBJ2-7	few	TGCAGCGCCACGTTGCCCTCGACAGGGCGAAACGAGCAGTACTTC	CSATLPSTGRNEQYF
TRBV11-2	.	TRBJ1-1	many	TGTGCCAGCAGCTTAGGCCAGGGGAGCACTGAAGCTTTCTTT	CASSLGQGSTEAFF
TRBV6-5	.	TRBJ2-1	.	TGTGCCAGCAGTTACTCCCCCAATGAGCAGTTCTTC	CASSYSPNEQFF
TRBV27	.	TRBJ1-1	many	TGTGCCAGCAGTGTACTACAGGGTAGCCCTGAAGCTTTCTTT	CASSVLQGSPEAFF